Listed below are T cell receptor beta chains from one sample, sequenced in a study of graft-versus-host responses after intestinal transplantation. The protocol was immunoSEQ multiplex PCR, while the TCRdb copy is restricted to in-frame clones and leaves out a portion. The repertoire holds about 94,000 clones, with 90% to 95% as singletons. These TCRs are of unknown antigen specificity. The sequencing used unstimulated CD8+ T cells sorted from spleen or lymph node cells, collected before intestinal transplant. These receptor sequences come from a human donor who received an intestinal transplant. CDR3s include the opening cysteine and the closing phenylalanine or tryptophan. The D gene is left open where the match is weak. Clone size, where shown, is once, few, many, or a class for clones that have expanded.

d_gene: TRBD2
abundance: .
j_gene: TRBJ2-7
v_gene: TRBV5-1
CDR3aa: CASSPSSGFFSYEQYF
CDR3nt: TGCGCCAGCAGCCCCAGTAGCGGGTTCTTCTCCTACGAGCAGTACTTC

d_gene: TRBD1
abundance: .
j_gene: TRBJ2-3
v_gene: TRBV7-6
CDR3aa: CASSSWTGLDTQYF
CDR3nt: TGTGCCAGCAGCTCTTGGACAGGTTTAGATACGCAGTATTTT

d_gene: TRBD1
abundance: .
j_gene: TRBJ2-3
v_gene: TRBV2
CDR3aa: CASSEPGQSTDTQYF
CDR3nt: TGTGCCAGCAGCGAGCCGGGACAGAGCACAGATACGCAGTATTTT

d_gene: .
abundance: .
j_gene: TRBJ1-5
v_gene: TRBV7-2
CDR3aa: CASSLVYGRPQHF
CDR3nt: TGTGCCAGCAGCTTAGTTTACGGTCGGCCCCAGCATTTT

d_gene: TRBD1
abundance: .
j_gene: TRBJ2-7
v_gene: TRBV5-1
CDR3aa: CASSAWDSSYEQYF
CDR3nt: TGCGCCAGCAGCGCCTGGGACAGCTCCTACGAGCAGTACTTC

d_gene: TRBD1
abundance: once
j_gene: TRBJ1-2
v_gene: TRBV19
CDR3aa: CASSPLGQYGYTF
CDR3nt: TGTGCCAGTAGTCCTCTGGGACAGTATGGCTACACCTTC

d_gene: TRBD1
abundance: .
j_gene: TRBJ1-3
v_gene: TRBV6-5
CDR3aa: CASSPGQGNTIYF
CDR3nt: TGTGCCAGCAGTCCGGGACAGGGAAACACCATATATTTT

d_gene: .
abundance: .
j_gene: TRBJ1-1
v_gene: TRBV6-5
CDR3aa: CASSYSGRGNTEAFF
CDR3nt: TGTGCCAGCAGTTACTCGGGCAGGGGCAACACTGAAGCTTTCTTT

d_gene: TRBD1
abundance: .
j_gene: TRBJ1-5
v_gene: TRBV5-5
CDR3aa: CASSVRQGENQPQHF
CDR3nt: TGTGCCAGCAGCGTTAGACAGGGGGAAAATCAGCCCCAGCATTTT

d_gene: TRBD1
abundance: .
j_gene: TRBJ1-2
v_gene: TRBV19
CDR3aa: CASSIGYRGPNYGYTF
CDR3nt: TGTGCCAGTAGTATTGGTTACAGGGGGCCCAACTATGGCTACACCTTC

d_gene: .
abundance: .
j_gene: TRBJ1-5
v_gene: TRBV28
CDR3aa: CASSTGQGLIQPQHF
CDR3nt: TGTGCCAGCAGCACAGGTCAGGGGTTGATCCAGCCCCAGCATTTT

d_gene: TRBD2
abundance: .
j_gene: TRBJ2-7
v_gene: TRBV28
CDR3aa: CASSFSSGSYEQYF
CDR3nt: TGTGCCAGCAGTTTTTCTAGCGGCTCCTACGAGCAGTACTTC

d_gene: TRBD1
abundance: .
j_gene: TRBJ2-7
v_gene: TRBV5-6
CDR3aa: CASSYGQAGEQYF
CDR3nt: TGTGCCAGCAGCTACGGACAGGCCGGCGAGCAGTACTTC

d_gene: .
abundance: .
j_gene: TRBJ2-7
v_gene: TRBV6-6
CDR3aa: CASSYGTSSYEQYF
CDR3nt: TGTGCCAGCAGTTACGGGACAAGCTCCTACGAGCAGTACTTC

d_gene: .
abundance: .
j_gene: TRBJ2-7
v_gene: TRBV6-1
CDR3aa: CASSAALFSYEQYF
CDR3nt: TGTGCCAGCAGCGCGGCCCTGTTCTCCTACGAGCAGTACTTC

d_gene: .
abundance: .
j_gene: TRBJ2-6
v_gene: TRBV27
CDR3aa: CASSFGGTGANVLTF
CDR3nt: TGTGCCAGCAGTTTCGGCGGTACGGGGGCCAACGTCCTGACTTTC

d_gene: .
abundance: .
j_gene: TRBJ1-2
v_gene: TRBV12-5
CDR3aa: CASGTDSNYGYTF
CDR3nt: TGTGCTAGTGGTACTGACAGCAACTATGGCTACACCTTC

d_gene: TRBD1
abundance: .
j_gene: TRBJ2-7
v_gene: TRBV5-1
CDR3aa: CASSIRGQGLNEQYF
CDR3nt: TGCGCCAGCAGTATCCGTGGACAGGGACTCAACGAGCAGTACTTC

d_gene: .
abundance: .
j_gene: TRBJ2-5
v_gene: TRBV28
CDR3aa: CASSSQDQETQYF
CDR3nt: TGTGCCAGCAGTTCCCAGGATCAAGAGACCCAGTACTTC

d_gene: TRBD2
abundance: .
j_gene: TRBJ2-5
v_gene: TRBV7-2
CDR3aa: CASSSISGRGGETQYF
CDR3nt: TGTGCCAGCAGCTCCATAAGCGGGAGGGGCGGGGAGACCCAGTACTTC

d_gene: TRBD1
abundance: .
j_gene: TRBJ2-7
v_gene: TRBV4-1
CDR3aa: CASSPGQGVTYEQYF
CDR3nt: TGCGCCAGCAGCCCTGGACAGGGGGTGACCTACGAGCAGTACTTC

d_gene: TRBD1
abundance: .
j_gene: TRBJ1-4
v_gene: TRBV7-9
CDR3aa: CASSSPGQINEKLFF
CDR3nt: TGTGCCAGCAGCTCACCGGGACAGATTAATGAAAAACTGTTTTTT

d_gene: TRBD2
abundance: .
j_gene: TRBJ2-7
v_gene: TRBV5-4
CDR3aa: CASSLDAGVGYEQYF
CDR3nt: TGTGCCAGCAGCTTGGACGCGGGAGTTGGTTACGAGCAGTACTTC

d_gene: .
abundance: few
j_gene: TRBJ2-7
v_gene: TRBV29-1
CDR3aa: CSGRQGYEQYF
CDR3nt: TGCAGCGGTCGCCAGGGCTACGAGCAGTACTTC

d_gene: .
abundance: .
j_gene: TRBJ1-1
v_gene: TRBV20-1
CDR3aa: CSAYSDAEAFF
CDR3nt: TGCAGTGCTTATAGCGACGCTGAAGCTTTCTTT

d_gene: .
abundance: once
j_gene: TRBJ1-2
v_gene: TRBV9
CDR3aa: CASSVGETNYGYTF
CDR3nt: TGTGCCAGCAGCGTAGGCGAGACTAACTATGGCTACACCTTC

d_gene: .
abundance: .
j_gene: TRBJ2-3
v_gene: TRBV12-2
CDR3aa: CASRLAGQGRTDTQYF
CDR3nt: TGTGCAAGTCGCTTAGCGGGACAGGGGAGGACAGATACGCAGTATTTT

d_gene: .
abundance: .
j_gene: TRBJ2-1
v_gene: TRBV5-8
CDR3aa: CASSLVGLPAYNEQFF
CDR3nt: TGTGCCAGCAGCTTGGTGGGACTGCCAGCCTACAATGAGCAGTTCTTC

d_gene: .
abundance: .
j_gene: TRBJ1-2
v_gene: TRBV6-5
CDR3aa: CASKDGRFGYTF
CDR3nt: TGTGCCAGCAAGGATGGGCGCTTTGGCTACACCTTC

d_gene: .
abundance: .
j_gene: TRBJ1-1
v_gene: TRBV6-5
CDR3aa: CASSYGAEEAFF
CDR3nt: TGTGCCAGCAGTTACGGGGCAGAAGAAGCTTTCTTT

d_gene: .
abundance: .
j_gene: TRBJ2-7
v_gene: TRBV18
CDR3aa: CASSRPDRAYEQYF
CDR3nt: TGTGCCAGCTCACGACCGGACAGAGCTTACGAGCAGTACTTC

d_gene: .
abundance: .
j_gene: TRBJ2-7
v_gene: TRBV2
CDR3aa: CASSVQVSYEQYF
CDR3nt: TGTGCCAGCAGTGTCCAGGTCTCCTACGAGCAGTACTTC

d_gene: .
abundance: .
j_gene: TRBJ2-5
v_gene: TRBV5-6
CDR3aa: CASSLAEETQYF
CDR3nt: TGTGCCAGCAGCTTGGCCGAGGAGACCCAGTACTTC

d_gene: .
abundance: .
j_gene: TRBJ1-4
v_gene: TRBV15
CDR3aa: CATRTGQNEKLFF
CDR3nt: TGTGCCACCAGGACAGGTCAAAATGAAAAACTGTTTTTT

d_gene: .
abundance: .
j_gene: TRBJ1-3
v_gene: TRBV7-9
CDR3aa: CASSLRWSNQGRGNTIYF
CDR3nt: TGTGCCAGCAGCTTAAGGTGGAGTAACCAGGGGAGAGGAAACACCATATATTTT

d_gene: .
abundance: .
j_gene: TRBJ1-3
v_gene: TRBV10-1
CDR3aa: CASSDPGGNTIYF
CDR3nt: TGCGCCAGCAGTGATCCAGGGGGAAACACCATATATTTT

d_gene: .
abundance: .
j_gene: TRBJ2-7
v_gene: TRBV21-1
CDR3aa: CASSKKQGLGSYEQYF
CDR3nt: TGTGCCAGCAGCAAGAAACAGGGCCTAGGAAGCTACGAGCAGTACTTC

d_gene: TRBD2
abundance: .
j_gene: TRBJ2-1
v_gene: TRBV9
CDR3aa: CASCGPGGPLNEQFF
CDR3nt: TGTGCCAGCTGTGGTCCGGGAGGGCCGCTAAATGAGCAGTTCTTC

d_gene: .
abundance: .
j_gene: TRBJ2-2
v_gene: TRBV4-1
CDR3aa: CASSHLNTRNTGELFF
CDR3nt: TGCGCCAGCAGCCACCTAAATACTAGAAACACCGGGGAGCTGTTTTTT

d_gene: TRBD1
abundance: .
j_gene: TRBJ1-2
v_gene: TRBV4-3
CDR3aa: CASRPDRETNYGYTF
CDR3nt: TGCGCCAGCAGACCCGACAGGGAGACTAACTATGGCTACACCTTC

d_gene: TRBD1
abundance: .
j_gene: TRBJ2-7
v_gene: TRBV9
CDR3aa: CASSVFRDSTYEQYF
CDR3nt: TGTGCCAGCAGCGTTTTCCGGGACAGCACCTACGAGCAGTACTTC

d_gene: .
abundance: .
j_gene: TRBJ2-1
v_gene: TRBV5-6
CDR3aa: CASSLPNYNEQFF
CDR3nt: TGTGCCAGCAGCTTACCTAACTACAATGAGCAGTTCTTC

d_gene: .
abundance: once
j_gene: TRBJ2-7
v_gene: TRBV4-1
CDR3aa: CASSQGPGADEQYF
CDR3nt: TGCGCCAGCAGCCAAGGGCCGGGAGCGGACGAGCAGTACTTC

d_gene: .
abundance: once
j_gene: TRBJ1-1
v_gene: TRBV5-4
CDR3aa: CASSLAGRGTEAFF
CDR3nt: TGTGCCAGCAGCTTGGCTGGCCGCGGGACTGAAGCTTTCTTT

d_gene: .
abundance: once
j_gene: TRBJ2-5
v_gene: TRBV7-2
CDR3aa: CASSPRRQQETQYF
CDR3nt: TGTGCCAGCAGCCCCCGGCGGCAACAAGAGACCCAGTACTTC

d_gene: TRBD1
abundance: once
j_gene: TRBJ2-3
v_gene: TRBV11-2
CDR3aa: CASSLVGTGPLFTDTQYF
CDR3nt: TGTGCCAGCAGCTTAGTCGGGACAGGGCCTTTATTCACAGATACGCAGTATTTT

d_gene: TRBD2
abundance: .
j_gene: TRBJ2-3
v_gene: TRBV9
CDR3aa: CASTNTGGPTDTQYF
CDR3nt: TGTGCCAGCACAAACACGGGGGGGCCCACAGATACGCAGTATTTT

d_gene: TRBD2
abundance: few
j_gene: TRBJ2-7
v_gene: TRBV19
CDR3aa: CASSIGVAGEYEQYF
CDR3nt: TGTGCCAGTAGTATCGGAGTAGCGGGGGAATACGAGCAGTACTTC

d_gene: .
abundance: .
j_gene: TRBJ2-7
v_gene: TRBV7-2
CDR3aa: CASSGRPWNHEQYF
CDR3nt: TGTGCCAGCAGCGGGCGCCCTTGGAACCACGAGCAGTACTTC

d_gene: TRBD2
abundance: .
j_gene: TRBJ2-2
v_gene: TRBV13
CDR3aa: CASSLTGGDTGELFF
CDR3nt: TGTGCCAGCAGCTTAACGGGAGGGGACACCGGGGAGCTGTTTTTT